This passage covers 20 T cell receptor beta chains from one sample sequenced in a study of OX40 agonist ivuxolimab in advanced cancers. Sequencing was performed with immunoSEQ multiplex PCR; in TCRdb, only in-frame clones are kept and a portion is missing. The sample records about 31,000 clones, roughly 89% being singletons. This specimen consisted of CD4+ or CD8+ T cells sorted from blood, obtained in a trial of the OX40 agonist ivuxolimab. The receptors here all came from an adult with an advanced solid tumor such as melanoma, head and neck, liver or kidney cancer.

This clone was found a few times. The rearrangement joins TRBV7-3 to TRBJ2-6; D gene unclear. CDR3 length: 17 amino acids. V lost 2 bases and J lost 0, with 11 bases in between. Germline V CDR1 and CDR2: SGHTA, FQGTGA. The CDR3 region has the DNA TGTGCCAGCAGCTTAGGGGTAGTGGCCTCTGGGGCCAACGTCCTGACTTTC. Its protein is CASSLGVVASGANVLTF.

J is TRBJ2-5 and V is TRBV6-5, with 13 positions matching TRBD2. CDR1 MNHEY and CDR2 SVGAGI come from the germline V gene. V shed 4 bases and J 5 bases; nucleotides not matched to a gene: 4. This CDR3 spans 15 amino acids. The CDR3 DNA follows: TGTGCCAGCAGTTCTAGGACTAGCGGGGGTGAGACCCAGTACTTC. This translates into CASSSRTSGGETQYF.

V gene TRBV28 combines with J gene TRBJ1-5; D ambiguous. The germline V and J ends were trimmed by 3 bases and 1 base, with 10 bases remaining between them. From germline, CDR1 is MDHEN and CDR2 SYDVKM. This CDR3 has 15 amino acids. CDR3 region: CASSFSVGSNQPQHF. Here the CDR3 DNA reads TGTGCCAGCAGTTTTAGTGTGGGGAGCAATCAGCCCCAGCATTTT.

CDR3 nucleotide sequence: TGTGCCTGGAGTTTGACAGGGTTCTACGAGCAGTACTTC. Protein: CAWSLTGFYEQYF. The chain has TRBV30 and TRBJ2-7; 7 nucleotides line up with TRBD1. Trimming cost V 2 bases and J 3 bases; bases outside gene matches: 4. This CDR3 spans 13 amino acids. Germline assignment: CDR1 GTSNPN and CDR2 SVGIG (reference sequence).

This clone has a single count. The chain is built from TRBV7-9 and TRBJ2-2; D unclear. V gave up 4 bases and J gave up 5 bases, with 14 bases separating them. The CDR3 is made up of 15 amino acids. In germline, CDR1 is SEHNR, CDR2 FQNEAQ (reference sequence). CDR3 DNA: TGTGCCAGCAGCTCTTATGAACAGACTACCGGGGAGCTGTTTTTT. Translation: CASSSYEQTTGELFF.

The chain links TRBV7-2 to TRBJ2-7; TRBD2 matches 11 bases. With V trimmed by 4 bases and J by 2 bases, 4 bases remained unmatched. Germline CDR1 is SGHTA and CDR2 is FQGNSA. The CDR3 extends over 15 amino acids. Here the CDR3 reads CASSYHSGGAYEQYF. Here the CDR3 DNA reads TGTGCCAGCAGCTACCATAGCGGGGGGGCCTACGAGCAGTACTTC.

The chain has TRBV13 and TRBJ2-2; D is undetermined. The CDR3 covers 15 residues. Germline values: CDR1 PRHDT, CDR2 FYEKMQ (reference sequence). V was shortened by 2 bases and J by 4 bases, with 11 bases between the two germline ends. CDR3 coding DNA: TGTGCCAGCAGCTTAAGGCTCTCTAGCACCGGGGAGCTGTTTTTT. Translating gives CASSLRLSSTGELFF.

The genes are TRBV9 and TRBJ2-5, with 9 bases fitting TRBD2. Germline trimming cut 3 bases from V and 7 bases from J; bases unmatched to any gene: 16. This CDR3 is 17 amino acids long. CDR1 is SGDLS, CDR2 YYNGEE, per germline. As DNA, the CDR3 is TGTGCCAGCAGCGGATTGGGACTAGCAGACCCTCCGGGGACCCAGTACTTC. This gives the protein CASSGLGLADPPGTQYF.

V is TRBV7-6 and J is TRBJ2-2, with 8 bases matching TRBD2. This CDR3 comprises 15 residues. The germline CDR1 and CDR2 sequences are SGHVS and FNYEAQ. The J segment lost 4 bases and the V segment lost 8 bases, leaving 9 bases of the junction unmatched. CDR3 sequence: CASGGLGEGTGELFF. DNA of the CDR3: TGTGCCAGCGGGGGACTAGGAGAAGGCACCGGGGAGCTGTTTTTT.

This sequence joins TRBV7-3 and TRBJ1-1, with D unresolved. This CDR3 has 12 residues. Germline V CDR1 and CDR2: SGHTA, FQGTGA. Deletions cut 3 bases from V and 3 bases from J, with 5 bases between. Here the CDR3 reads CASSFSYTEAFF. The CDR3 bases are TGTGCCAGCAGCTTTTCTTACACTGAAGCTTTCTTT.

The chain has TRBV5-4 and TRBJ2-4; possibly TRBD1 for D (6 bases). Germline CDR1 SGHNT, CDR2 YYREEE (reference sequence). Trimming left V 1 base short and J 5 bases short, with 13 bases between. CDR3 length equals 15 residues. The CDR3 nucleotides read TGTGCCAGCAGCTTGTTCGCAGGGGTAGAAAACATTCAGTACTTC. It codes for CASSLFAGVENIQYF.

This sequence joins TRBV28 and TRBJ2-6; D remains ambiguous. The CDR3 runs to 15 residues. Germline V gives CDR1 MDHEN, CDR2 SYDVKM. The V end was cut by 1 base, the J end by 0 bases, with 4 bases between. CDR3 DNA: TGTGCCAGCAGTTTATACGACTCTGGGGCCAACGTCCTGACTTTC. As protein: CASSLYDSGANVLTF.

The rearrangement joins TRBV7-3 to TRBJ2-7, with D possibly TRBD1 on 8 matching bases. CDR1 and CDR2 from the germline V gene are SGHTA and FQGTGA. CDR3 size: 15 residues. V was shortened by 3 bases and J by 0 bases, with 12 bases between the two germline ends. The CDR3 region is CASSFTGGDSYEQYF. In DNA, the CDR3 is TGTGCCAGCAGCTTCACAGGGGGGGACTCCTACGAGCAGTACTTC.

The rearrangement links TRBV28 to TRBJ2-4; tentatively, D is TRBD2 (5 bases). The V and J ends lost 5 bases and 9 bases respectively, with 17 bases between them. This CDR3 spans 14 amino acids. Germline V gene data show CDR1 as MDHEN and CDR2 as SYDVKM. In DNA, the CDR3 is TGTGCCAGCAGTAGTTTCGGGGTGAGGGTCATTCAGTACTTC. The encoded protein is CASSSFGVRVIQYF. The whole variable domain, remainder taken from reference TRBV28 and TRBJ2-4, is DVKVTQSSRYLVKRTGEKVFLECVQDMDHENMFWYRQDPGLGLRLIYFSYDVKMKEKGDIPEGYSVSREKKERFSLILESASTNQTSMYLCASSSFGVRVIQYFGAGTRLSVL.

The genes are TRBV19 and TRBJ2-1, with a possible D match to TRBD2 (6 bases). This CDR3 has 18 amino acids. The germline CDR1 and CDR2 sequences are LNHDA and SQIVND (reference sequence). With 3 bases removed from V and 0 bases from J, the gap between germline ends came to 18 bases. DNA for the CDR3: TGTGCCAGTAGTATGGGCGGGGCCGAATTTAGCTCCTACAATGAGCAGTTCTTC. Protein product: CASSMGGAEFSSYNEQFF.

The chain recombines TRBV27 with TRBJ1-4, with D uncertain. V dropped 1 base and J dropped 8 bases, with 11 bases sitting between them. This CDR3 has 14 residues. Germline-derived CDR1 and CDR2 are MNHEY and SMNVEV (reference sequence). In DNA, the CDR3 is TGTGCCAGCAGTTTATGGCGGAATAGCGAAAAACTGTTTTTT. The encoded protein is CASSLWRNSEKLFF.

The DNA of the CDR3 is TGCGCCAGCAGCCAACTAAGGAACTACGAGCAGTACTTC. It is translated as CASSQLRNYEQYF. This chain joins TRBV4-1 and TRBJ2-7; D call uncertain. There are 13 residues in the CDR3. V dropped 2 bases and J dropped 3 bases, with 8 bases sitting between them. CDR1 is MGHRA, CDR2 YSYEKL, per germline.

The CDR3 loop reads CAISPSTYEQYF. The CDR3 region has the DNA TGTGCCATCAGTCCAAGTACCTACGAGCAGTACTTC. V is TRBV10-3 and J is TRBJ2-7; D is ambiguous. The V gene lost 5 bases and the J gene lost 2 bases, with 7 bases spanning the gap. This CDR3 contains 12 residues. Germline values: CDR1 ENHRY, CDR2 SYGVKD.

The rearrangement links TRBV28 to TRBJ2-7; TRBD1 might be the D (5 bases). V lost 4 bases, J lost 2 bases, and 21 bases lay in between. The length of the CDR3 is 17 residues. Germline CDR1 MDHEN, CDR2 SYDVKM. Here the CDR3 reads CASSSPALYDSTYEQYF. Written as DNA, the CDR3 is TGTGCCAGCAGTTCCCCTGCCCTCTATGACAGCACCTACGAGCAGTACTTC. Drawing the rest from reference TRBV28 and TRBJ2-7, the complete variable domain is DVKVTQSSRYLVKRTGEKVFLECVQDMDHENMFWYRQDPGLGLRLIYFSYDVKMKEKGDIPEGYSVSREKKERFSLILESASTNQTSMYLCASSSPALYDSTYEQYFGPGTRLTVT.

V gene TRBV9 combines with J gene TRBJ2-6; possibly TRBD1 or TRBD2 for D (7 bases each). V dropped 4 bases and J dropped 2 bases, with 19 bases sitting between them. The germline CDR1 and CDR2 sequences are SGDLS and YYNGEE. This CDR3 has 18 amino acids. CDR3 sequence reads: CASSIKREGATGANVLTF. For the CDR3, the DNA is TGTGCCAGCAGCATCAAAAGGGAGGGGGCGACTGGGGCCAACGTCCTGACTTTC.